A single sample gave rise to the 6 T cell receptor beta chains below, sequenced in a study of cytomegalovirus exposure and HLA in healthy donors. The PCR used 60 Vbeta and 13 Jbeta primers. Profiled with immunoSEQ multiplex PCR; TCRdb holds only in-frame clones, not every one. The sample includes 120,000 to 150,000 clones, over 60% of them seen just once. The material sequenced was PBMCs. These receptors all come from a male donor in good health and CMV-seropositive.

This clone was picked up one time. As DNA, the CDR3 is TGTGCCAGCAGCCCCGAGCGGGCCATCTACGAGCAGTACTTC. This translates into CASSPERAIYEQYF. This sequence joins TRBV7-9 and TRBJ2-7; D possibly corresponds to TRBD2 (6 bases). Trimming left V 5 bases short and J 3 bases short, with 14 bases between. Germline V CDR1 and CDR2: SEHNR, FQNEAQ (reference sequence). This CDR3 spans 14 amino acids.

The count of this clone is one. V usage is TRBV19 and J usage is TRBJ2-2; possible D gene TRBD2, 5 bases. The CDR3 sequence is 17 residues long. Between the trimmed V and J ends, which lost 5 bases and 3 bases, there was a span of 19 bases. Looked up from germline, CDR1 is LNHDA and CDR2 is SQIVND (reference sequence). CDR3 sequence: CASSERPGVGYTGELFF. The CDR3 DNA reads as TGTGCCAGTAGTGAGCGGCCGGGTGTAGGGTACACCGGGGAGCTGTTTTTT.

This chain uses TRBV7-8 with TRBJ1-5; 7 bases are shared with TRBD1. V was pared by 5 bases and J by 5 bases, with 9 bases of the junction left unmatched. This CDR3 contains 15 residues. Germline assignment: CDR1 SGHVS and CDR2 FQNEAQ. CDR3 bases: TGTGCCAGCAGCCCGGACAGGCGTTTAGATCAGCCCCAGCATTTT. The encoded protein is CASSPDRRLDQPQHF.

V and J are TRBV2 and TRBJ2-7; 10 bases line up with TRBD1. The CDR3 loop spans 14 amino acids. Germline values: CDR1 SNHLY, CDR2 FYNNEI. V trimming: 6 bases; J trimming: 3 bases; junction bases outside the gene matches: 5. CDR3 residues: CASSTGTGVYEQYF. CDR3 nucleotide sequence: TGTGCCAGCAGCACCGGGACAGGGGTCTACGAGCAGTACTTC.

The chain couples TRBV6-4 to TRBJ1-2, with 12 bases matching TRBD1. V gave up 6 bases and J gave up 10 bases; unmatched junction bases: 9. Germline V CDR1 and CDR2: MRHNA, SNTAGT. The CDR3 sequence is 14 residues long. The CDR3 DNA sequence: TGTGCCAGCAGGGGGACAGGGGGCGAAGGGGACTACACCTTC. Translation gives CASRGTGGEGDYTF.

The chain couples TRBV5-1 to TRBJ2-7; the D is unclear. The CDR3 totals 14 residues. V lost 0 bases to trimming and J lost 0 bases, with 7 bases between them. CDR1 and CDR2 from the germline V gene are SGHRS and YFSETQ. The CDR3 DNA reads TGCGCCAGCAGCTTGGGACACCTCTCCTACGAGCAGTACTTC. It encodes CASSLGHLSYEQYF.